This T cell receptor beta chain was identified in a study of T cell responses to AZD1222 COVID-19 vaccine. Study results and caveats: The reported proportion of spike-specific TCRs targeting unmutated variant regions was nearly half.

Clones were sequenced by immunoSEQ multiplex PCR, and TCRdb holds only the in-frame ones, with some missing. The table shows about 35,000 clones, with 80% to 90% occurring only once. Germline lookup yields CDR1 SGDLS and CDR2 YYNGEE. This CDR3 region has 13 residues. V gave up 4 bases and J gave up 4 bases, with 11 bases separating them. With regard to this clone: Its target is not known.

This TCR derives from an adult who received the AZD1222 COVID-19 vaccine. This sequence joins TRBV9 and TRBJ1-1, with D tentatively TRBD1 (5 bases). The material was peripheral blood, obtained 28 days after the second AZD1222 dose. The CDR3 sequence is CASSTQGGTEAFF. As DNA, the CDR3 is TGTGCCAGCAGCACCCAGGGTGGCACTGAAGCTTTCTTT.